This T cell receptor beta chain comes out of a study of T-cell memory formation after mild COVID-19. MiXCR, run by TCRdb on the 5' RACE reads, gives a single entry per CDR3 protein. The top ten clones hold less than 25% of a sample with 140,000 to 150,000 distinct CDR3 sequences, approximately 25% of them seen once. This CDR3 comprises 11 residues. V lost 4 bases and J lost 11, with 10 bases in between. Germline V CDR1 and CDR2: SGHNT, YYREEE (reference sequence). Material: PBMCs or a T cell subset sorted from them (not recorded which). This sequence originates from an adult woman who had mild COVID-19 (a few samples of this study predate the infection). Cell type and time point are not known. The chain employs TRBV5-4 and TRBJ2-1, with D possibly being TRBD1 (5 bases). The CDR3 nucleotides read TGTGCCAGCAGCACAGGACCCAAGCAGTTCTTC. Its translation is CASSTGPKQFF.